The present TCR beta chain was sequenced within a study of shared clonotypes between healthy human individuals. V was trimmed by 4 bases and J by 3 bases, leaving 9 bases between them. CDR3 length equals 13 residues. Germline CDR1 is LNHDA and CDR2 is SQIVND (reference sequence). Terminally differentiated effector memory CD45RA+ cells were excluded by CCR7 positive selection of CD45RO-negative cells. Here immunoSEQ multiplex PCR was the method, and the copy in TCRdb shows in-frame clones only, minus some. The sample includes about 590,000 clones, over 95% of them seen just once. Sample: naive CD8+ T cells sorted from blood. The sequence derives from a young woman in good health. The chain uses TRBV19 and TRBJ1-1, with a tentative D call TRBD1 (5 bases). CDR3 loop: CASSTDIYTEAFF. The CDR3 coding sequence is TGTGCCAGTAGTACGGACATTTACACTGAAGCTTTCTTT.